The rows below give T cell receptor beta chains drawn from one sample of a study of neurological immune-mediated disorders. MiXCR was run by TCRdb on the 5' RACE reads, yielding one entry per CDR3 protein. This sample carries around 80,000 distinct CDR3 sequences, 10% of them seen once, and the ten largest clones take about 2%. The sample taken for sequencing was PBMCs. The receptors come from a man in his forties in good health. The CDR3 runs from the conserved cysteine through the conserved F or W. The D gene is left open where the match is weak. Rows may omit the clone size; those that give it use once, few, many or a size class.

.,TRBJ2-1,many,TRBV20-1,19,CSASGGAIFRMFAVNEQFF,TGCAGTGCTTCTGGGGGGGCGATTTTCCGGATGTTCGCGGTGAATGAGCAGTTCTTC
.,TRBJ1-1,many,TRBV25-1,15,CASSAPSLMNTEAFF,TGTGCCAGCAGTGCTCCGAGTCTAATGAACACTGAAGCTTTCTTT
.,TRBJ2-7,many,TRBV20-1,14,CSARHSRGGYEQYF,TGCAGTGCTAGACACTCCAGGGGTGGCTACGAGCAGTACTTC
TRBD1,TRBJ1-4,.,TRBV5-1,16,CASSLNVQGANEKLFF,TGCGCCAGCAGCCTTAATGTACAGGGGGCTAATGAAAAACTGTTTTTT
.,TRBJ2-7,many,TRBV7-9,14,CASSLIGGIDEQYF,TGTGCCAGCAGCTTAATCGGGGGCATCGACGAGCAGTACTTC
TRBD1,TRBJ2-2,many,TRBV20-1,15,CSARVRGQGAGELFF,TGCAGTGCTAGAGTAAGGGGACAGGGCGCCGGGGAGCTGTTTTTT
.,TRBJ1-6,many,TRBV12-3/TRBV12-4,15,CASSHLGSYNSPLHF,TGTGCCAGCAGTCATTTGGGGTCCTATAATTCACCCCTCCACTTT
.,TRBJ1-1,many,TRBV14,14,CASSQRGLRVEAFF,TGTGCCAGCAGCCAACGAGGACTGAGGGTTGAAGCTTTCTTT
.,TRBJ2-2,.,TRBV5-4,15,CASSLGVANTGELFF,TGTGCCAGCAGCTTAGGTGTAGCTAACACCGGGGAGCTGTTTTTT
.,TRBJ1-1,once,TRBV7-3,16,CASSSGVSALNTEAFF,TGTGCCAGCAGCTCAGGGGTCTCGGCCTTGAACACTGAAGCTTTCTTT
.,TRBJ2-7,many,TRBV10-2,13,CASSESSSYEQYF,TGCGCCAGCAGTGAGTCGAGCTCCTACGAGCAGTACTTC
TRBD2,TRBJ2-3,many,TRBV12-3/TRBV12-4,14,CASKSGRGTDTQYF,TGTGCCAGCAAGAGCGGGAGGGGTACAGATACGCAGTATTTT
.,TRBJ2-2,many,TRBV9,17,CASSVEASLISTGELFF,TGTGCCAGCAGCGTAGAGGCCTCGCTGATATCGACCGGGGAGCTGTTTTTT
.,TRBJ1-1,many,TRBV29-1,12,CSVDGWNTEAFF,TGCAGCGTTGACGGCTGGAACACTGAAGCTTTCTTT
.,TRBJ2-7,many,TRBV10-2,15,CASSRLQGIGLEQYF,TGCGCCAGCAGCAGACTACAGGGTATTGGCCTGGAGCAGTACTTC
.,TRBJ1-1,many,TRBV21-1,14,CASSNGGGLNEAFF,TGTGCCAGCAGCAATGGTGGAGGCCTAAATGAAGCTTTCTTT
TRBD2,TRBJ2-7,many,TRBV6-1,13,CASSGTSGNEQYF,TGTGCCAGCAGTGGGACTAGCGGGAACGAGCAGTACTTC
.,TRBJ1-1,few,TRBV29-1,12,CSVEAGEAEAFF,TGCAGCGTTGAAGCGGGCGAGGCTGAAGCTTTCTTT
TRBD2,TRBJ2-3,few,TRBV5-1,15,CASSLVAGGADTQYF,TGCGCCAGCAGCTTGGTAGCGGGAGGAGCAGATACGCAGTATTTT
.,TRBJ1-1,many,TRBV5-6,13,CASSNQGFTEAFF,TGTGCCAGCAGTAATCAGGGTTTCACTGAAGCTTTCTTT
.,TRBJ2-7,.,TRBV18,16,CASSPGQGFSSYEQYF,TGTGCCAGCTCACCAGGGCAGGGCTTTAGCTCCTACGAGCAGTACTTC
TRBD1,TRBJ1-6,many,TRBV20-1,15,CSARVMDREYSPLHF,TGCAGTGCTAGAGTAATGGACAGGGAATACTCACCCCTCCACTTT
.,TRBJ2-1,many,TRBV7-9,15,CASNPSGVAYNEQFF,TGTGCCAGCAACCCTTCAGGAGTGGCCTACAATGAGCAGTTCTTC
TRBD1,TRBJ2-5,many,TRBV5-1,15,CASSLDPGGEETQYF,TGCGCCAGCAGCTTGGACCCAGGGGGCGAAGAGACCCAGTACTTC
.,TRBJ1-1,few,TRBV19,15,CASGGGLLKNTEAFF,TGTGCCAGTGGCGGCGGACTGCTCAAGAACACTGAAGCTTTCTTT
.,TRBJ1-1,many,TRBV6-1,17,CASSESTLWGAPTEAFF,TGTGCCAGCAGTGAATCGACCCTTTGGGGGGCGCCGACCGAAGCTTTCTTT
TRBD2,TRBJ2-7,many,TRBV5-1,16,CASSVSGLAGTYEQYF,TGCGCCAGCAGCGTATCAGGACTAGCGGGGACCTACGAGCAGTACTTC
.,TRBJ1-5,many,TRBV7-9,17,CASSYSPNRISNQPQHF,TGTGCCAGCAGCTATTCGCCAAATCGCATAAGCAATCAGCCCCAGCATTTT
TRBD2,TRBJ2-1,many,TRBV3-1,15,CASSLDRLAGNEQFF,TGTGCCAGCAGCCTCGACAGACTAGCGGGGAATGAGCAGTTCTTC
.,TRBJ2-2,many,TRBV6-5,15,CASSYSTGMTGELFF,TGTGCCAGCAGTTACTCGACAGGCATGACCGGGGAGCTGTTTTTT